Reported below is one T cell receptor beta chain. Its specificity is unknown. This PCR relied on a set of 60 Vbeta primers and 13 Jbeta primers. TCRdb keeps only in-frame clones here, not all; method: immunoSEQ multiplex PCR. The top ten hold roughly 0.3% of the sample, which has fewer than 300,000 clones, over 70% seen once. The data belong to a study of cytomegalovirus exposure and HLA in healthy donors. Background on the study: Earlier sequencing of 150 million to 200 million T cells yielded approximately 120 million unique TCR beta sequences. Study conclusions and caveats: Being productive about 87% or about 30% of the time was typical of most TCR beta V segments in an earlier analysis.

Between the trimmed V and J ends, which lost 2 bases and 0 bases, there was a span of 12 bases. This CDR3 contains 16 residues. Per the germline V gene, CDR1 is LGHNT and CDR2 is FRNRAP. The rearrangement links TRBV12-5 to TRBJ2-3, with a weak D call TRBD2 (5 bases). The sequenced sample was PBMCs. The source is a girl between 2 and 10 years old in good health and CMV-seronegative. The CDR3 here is CASGLYAGPSTDTQYF. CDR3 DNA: TGTGCTAGTGGTTTGTACGCGGGTCCTAGCACAGATACGCAGTATTTT.